These 2 T cell receptor beta chains share one sample of origin, sequenced in a study of blood T cell repertoires in COVID-19 (dated by TCRdb to the early 2020s). Receptor amplification or capture employed the immunoSEQ multiplex PCR assay. TCRdb re-hosts the immuneACCESS table, in-frame sequences only. Its copies lack some clones; in the studies checked, an unresolved V gene accounts for under half of them, and the cause for the rest is not known. Present in this sample are about 350,000 clones, 88% of which were seen just once. Together, the top ten hold over 0.9% of the sample. Sequenced input: PBMCs or T cells enriched from blood (not recorded which). These TCRs come from a woman in her twenties or thirties who had been exposed to COVID-19.

J is TRBJ1-5 and V is TRBV7-3; 8 bases align to TRBD1. Trimming at V came to 4 bases and at J to 5 bases, leaving 16 bases not matched to a gene. Germline CDR1 reads SGHTA; CDR2 reads FQGTGA. The CDR3 is 18 residues long. CDR3: CASSSNPGGPSGDQPQHF. CDR3 nucleotide sequence: TGTGCCAGCAGCTCCAACCCAGGGGGCCCCAGTGGGGATCAGCCCCAGCATTTT.

The chain uses TRBV25-1 and TRBJ2-3; 9 nucleotides align to TRBD1. Germline V gene data show CDR1 as MGHDK and CDR2 as SYGVNS. This CDR3 region has 16 residues. V was pared by 1 base and J by 8 bases, with 10 bases of the junction left unmatched. In DNA form, the CDR3 reads TGTGCCAGCAGTGAATGGACCGGGACAGGGTACCGTACGCAGTATTTT. Its protein is CASSEWTGTGYRTQYF.